The 9 T cell receptor beta chains presented below share a single source sample, sequenced in a study of cytomegalovirus exposure and HLA in healthy donors. This PCR relied on a set of 60 Vbeta primers and 13 Jbeta primers. This table comes from immunoSEQ multiplex PCR, and its TCRdb copy is limited to in-frame clones, with some not included. This sample has 170,000 or so clones, with 83% found just once. Sequencing was done on a sample of PBMCs. The source of these receptors is a man over 45 in good health and CMV-seronegative.

The chain combines TRBV7-8 with TRBJ1-4; TRBD1 matches 7 bases. CDR3 size: 14 residues. CDR1 SGHVS and CDR2 FQNEAQ come from the germline V gene. The ends lost 3 bases at V and 4 bases at J; junction bases unmatched: 2. The CDR3 sequence: CASSFGTVNEKLFF. In DNA form, the CDR3 reads TGTGCCAGCAGCTTTGGGACAGTTAATGAAAAACTGTTTTTT.

The V gene is TRBV18, the J gene TRBJ2-3; a weak D match, TRBD2 (7 bases). Germline CDR1 reads KGHSH; CDR2 reads LQKENI. Trimming took off 11 bases at V and 5 bases at J, with 20 bases between the two ends. The CDR3 sequence is 14 residues long. CDR3 in amino acids: CASKVRGPVDTQYF. The CDR3 nucleotides are TGTGCCTCCAAGGTGCGGGGGCCGGTAGATACGCAGTATTTT.

This rearrangement joins TRBV7-3 to TRBJ2-3; D may be TRBD2 (6 bases). Trimming stripped 5 bases from V and 2 bases from J, with 11 bases between. Germline CDR1 is SGHTA and CDR2 is FQGTGA. The CDR3 spans 14 residues. CDR3 region: CASSQAGYTDTQYF. In DNA, the CDR3 is TGTGCCAGCAGCCAAGCGGGCTACACAGATACGCAGTATTTT.

This chain connects TRBV27 to TRBJ1-4; possible D gene TRBD1, 5 bases. CDR1 is MNHEY, CDR2 SMNVEV, per germline (reference sequence). The V and J ends lost 5 bases and 0 bases respectively, with 13 bases between them. The length of the CDR3 is 16 residues. The CDR3 loop reads CASSPYDRATNEKLFF. The CDR3 DNA sequence: TGTGCCAGCAGTCCGTACGACAGAGCAACTAATGAAAAACTGTTTTTT.

V usage is TRBV19 and J usage is TRBJ2-1, with 10 bases aligning to TRBD1. Trimming removed 7 bases from V and 5 bases from J; junction bases left unmatched: 5. The CDR3 has 14 amino acids. Germline values: CDR1 LNHDA, CDR2 SQIVND (reference sequence). The DNA of the CDR3 is TGTGCCAGTAAGTTAGACAGGGGGCACAATGAGCAGTTCTTC. Its translation: CASKLDRGHNEQFF. Based on the CDR3 plus reference TRBV19 and TRBJ2-1, the full variable domain is DGGITQSPKYLFRKEGQNVTLSCEQNLNHDAMYWYRQDPGQGLRLIYYSQIVNDFQKGDIAEGYSVSREKKESFPLTVTSAQKNPTAFYLCASKLDRGHNEQFFGPGTRLTVL.

This clone was seen just once. The genes are TRBV7-9 and TRBJ2-5; 9 bases align to TRBD1. This CDR3 spans 13 amino acids. CDR1 is SEHNR, CDR2 FQNEAQ, per germline (reference sequence). V shed 5 bases and J 4 bases; nucleotides not matched to a gene: 2. CDR3 in amino acids: CASSRGQGETQYF. The CDR3 DNA reads TGTGCCAGCAGCAGGGGACAGGGAGAGACCCAGTACTTC.

V usage is TRBV7-2 and J usage is TRBJ1-6; D gene uncertain. Germline V gene data show CDR1 as SGHTA and CDR2 as FQGNSA. The CDR3 has 15 amino acids. Trimming removed 2 bases at V and 7 bases at J, with 12 bases between. The CDR3 DNA reads as TGTGCCAGCAGCTTACCGGGTAACGTAAATTCACCCCTCCACTTT. Translation: CASSLPGNVNSPLHF.

This chain links TRBV5-1 with TRBJ2-3; possibly TRBD2 for D (7 bases). Trimming removed 7 bases at V and 1 base at J, with 16 bases between. The CDR3 spans 15 residues. The V gene's germline CDR1 is SGHRS and CDR2 YFSETQ. The CDR3: CASRRGGAGTDTQYF. The CDR3 DNA reads TGCGCCAGCCGAAGGGGGGGGGCGGGCACAGATACGCAGTATTTT.

V gene TRBV7-2 combines with J gene TRBJ2-3; 9 bases are a match to TRBD2. This CDR3 comprises 17 residues. V lost 0 bases and J lost 2; bases outside the gene matches: 6. Looked up from germline, CDR1 is SGHTA and CDR2 is FQGNSA. The CDR3 sequence is CASSLARLAGTTDTQYF. The CDR3 DNA is TGTGCCAGCAGCTTAGCCCGCCTAGCGGGGACCACAGATACGCAGTATTTT.